Following are 25 T cell receptor beta chains from one sample sequenced in a study of vaccination effects on CD4 cells after COVID-19. Using immunoSEQ multiplex PCR, the repertoire was profiled, and TCRdb retains in-frame clones only, with some absent. Of some 24,000 clones listed, under 85% are singletons. Their antigens are not known. Sequencing in the ViraFEST assay came after antigen-specific CD4+ T cells had been expanded with viral peptide pools, which were used to stimulate PBMC. The culture ran for roughly ten days, and then CD4+ T cells were isolated. As their vaccination, participants received two doses of either BNT162b2 or mRNA-1273. The material sequenced was CD4+ T cells from PBMCs cultured with HCoV-NL63 spike peptides, taken after COVID-19 vaccination. These receptors all come from a human donor who received a COVID-19 vaccine.

This clone was seen only a few times. The CDR3 DNA is TGTGCCAGCAGCCGTGGGGTTTACAACTCTCCCCTCCACTTT. It specifies CASSRGVYNSPLHF. This chain links TRBV5-6 with TRBJ1-6; D is unresolved. There are 14 residues in the CDR3. Germline CDR1 and CDR2: SGHDT and YYEEEE. V lost 4 bases, J lost 13 bases, and 18 bases lay in between.

This clone turned up a few times. J is TRBJ1-6 and V is TRBV5-1, with 8 positions matching TRBD1. The CDR3 runs to 14 residues. V dropped 5 bases and J dropped 10; count of bases not matched to a gene: 8. From germline, CDR1 is SGHRS and CDR2 YFSETQ. The CDR3 spells CASRSTGAESPLHF. As DNA, the CDR3 is TGCGCCAGCAGATCGACAGGGGCCGAATCACCCCTCCACTTT.

V and J are TRBV11-2 and TRBJ1-1; the match to TRBD1 covers 9 bases. The CDR3 runs 15 residues. Per the germline V gene, CDR1 is SGHAT and CDR2 is FQNNGV. The V gene end was trimmed by 5 bases and the J gene end by 5 bases; junction bases not matched to a gene: 9. The CDR3: CASSVWRDRVTEAFF. DNA for the CDR3: TGTGCCAGCAGCGTCTGGAGGGACAGGGTTACTGAAGCTTTCTTT.

This chain joins TRBV5-6 and TRBJ1-2; 7 bases line up with TRBD1. Germline assignment: CDR1 SGHDT and CDR2 YYEEEE. V was clipped by 6 bases and J by 5 bases; unmatched bases: 10. The CDR3 runs to 14 residues. The CDR3 protein is CASNPVQGRYGYTF. The CDR3 DNA reads as TGTGCCAGCAACCCTGTACAGGGGAGGTATGGCTACACCTTC.

This chain connects TRBV3-1 (or the pseudogene TRBV3-2) to TRBJ1-1; perhaps TRBD1 as D (6 bases). The germline gives CDR1 LGHDT, CDR2 YNNKEL (reference sequence). CDR3 size: 16 residues. V lost 4 bases and J 1 base, leaving 16 bases between the germline ends. This CDR3 is CASSPQVGTPNTEAFF. DNA for the CDR3: TGTGCCAGCAGCCCCCAGGTAGGGACACCGAACACTGAAGCTTTCTTT.

The chain joins TRBV5-6 to TRBJ1-4, with TRBD1 matching 9 bases. This CDR3 comprises 14 residues. Germline V gene lookup returns CDR1 SGHDT and CDR2 YYEEEE. Trimming cost V 5 bases and J 8 bases; bases outside gene matches: 7. The DNA for the CDR3 is TGTGCCAGCAGTAAACAGGGGGCCGCGGAAAAACTGTTTTTT. It is translated as CASSKQGAAEKLFF.

This clone was counted once. This chain joins TRBV25-1 and TRBJ2-1; D is uncertain. V dropped 2 bases and J dropped 5 bases, with 10 bases sitting between them. The CDR3 covers 14 residues. Per the germline V gene, CDR1 is MGHDK and CDR2 is SYGVNS. The CDR3 loop reads CASSEMAYDNEQFF. The CDR3 coding sequence is TGTGCCAGCAGTGAAATGGCCTACGACAATGAGCAGTTCTTC.

V is TRBV25-1 and J is TRBJ1-4; D remains ambiguous. Germline CDR1 and CDR2: MGHDK and SYGVNS. V lost 7 bases, J lost 8 bases, and 14 bases lay in between. CDR3 length equals 13 residues. The CDR3 protein is CASTRSVGEKLFF. The DNA for the CDR3 is TGTGCCAGCACTCGTTCAGTGGGAGAAAAACTGTTTTTT.

V usage is TRBV6-5 and J usage is TRBJ2-3; no clear D. The CDR3 runs to 13 residues. Trimming stripped 5 bases from V and 5 bases from J, with 11 bases between. Per the germline V gene, CDR1 is MNHEY and CDR2 is SVGAGI. Here the CDR3 DNA reads TGTGCCAGCAGTCAACAGCTTGAAGATACGCAGTATTTT. Its translation: CASSQQLEDTQYF.

The chain joins TRBV27 to TRBJ2-7, with TRBD1 matching 9 bases. This CDR3 contains 16 residues. Looked up from germline, CDR1 is MNHEY and CDR2 is SMNVEV (reference sequence). V lost 7 bases and J lost 2; bases outside the gene matches: 12. The CDR3 DNA reads as TGTGCCAGCACCTATAGGCGGGGACAGGGTACCTACGAGCAGTACTTC. Translated, it gives CASTYRRGQGTYEQYF.

The chain links TRBV6-5 to TRBJ1-2; D perhaps matches TRBD1 (5 bases). Trimming removed 2 bases at V and 7 bases at J, with 14 bases between. This CDR3 contains 14 residues. Looked up from germline, CDR1 is MNHEY and CDR2 is SVGAGI. This chain's CDR3 is CASSYGDGTIGYTF. Written as DNA, the CDR3 is TGTGCCAGCAGTTACGGGGACGGAACTATTGGCTACACCTTC.

J is TRBJ2-5 and V is TRBV29-1, with TRBD1 identical over 11 bases. Germline CDR1 reads SQVTM; CDR2 reads ANQGSEA. Trimming removed 4 bases from V and 5 bases from J; junction bases left unmatched: 9. This CDR3 contains 15 residues. DNA for the CDR3: TGCAGCGTTGCAGGGACAGGGGGGATTGGGGAGACCCAGTACTTC. It codes for CSVAGTGGIGETQYF. The whole variable domain, filled in from reference TRBV29-1 and TRBJ2-5, reads SAVISQKPSRDICQRGTSLTIQCQVDSQVTMMFWYRQQPGQSLTLIATANQGSEATYESGFVIDKFPISRPNLTFSTLTVSNMSPEDSSIYLCSVAGTGGIGETQYFGPGTRLLVL.

The chain is built from TRBV4-2 and TRBJ2-2; possibly TRBD2 for D (6 bases). The CDR3 is 15 residues long. V gave up 2 bases and J gave up 1 base, with 8 bases separating them. Germline V gene data show CDR1 as LGHNA and CDR2 as YNFKEQ. The CDR3 DNA follows: TGTGCCAGCAGCCAACAAGCGGGGAACACCGGGGAGCTGTTTTTT. The encoded protein is CASSQQAGNTGELFF.

The chain uses TRBV30 and TRBJ1-1, with 7 bases fitting TRBD1. V lost 0 bases and J lost 1; bases outside the gene matches: 5. CDR3 length equals 15 residues. The germline V gene encodes CDR1 GTSNPN and CDR2 SVGIG (reference sequence). CDR3 DNA: TGTGCCTGGAGTGTCCCGCGACAGGGGAACACTGAAGCTTTCTTT. Its protein is CAWSVPRQGNTEAFF. Full variable domain (outside the CDR3, taken from reference TRBV30 and TRBJ1-1): SQTIHQWPATLVQPVGSPLSLECTVEGTSNPNLYWYRQAAGRGLQLLFYSVGIGQISSEVPQNLSASRPQDRQFILSSKKLLLSDSGFYLCAWSVPRQGNTEAFFGQGTRLTVV.

V gene TRBV10-3 combines with J gene TRBJ1-3; TRBD1 matches 7 bases. The V segment lost 6 bases and the J segment 0 bases; nucleotides outside the gene matches: 8. The CDR3 is 16 amino acids. The germline gives CDR1 ENHRY, CDR2 SYGVKD. The CDR3: CAIRIGGKNSGNTIYF. CDR3 in DNA: TGTGCCATCAGGATAGGGGGCAAGAACTCTGGAAACACCATATATTTT.

The chain has TRBV2 and TRBJ2-1, with 9 bases fitting TRBD1. The CDR3 runs 15 residues. The junction had 6 bases not matched to a gene; V was cut back by 5 bases and J by 4 bases. The germline CDR1 and CDR2 sequences are SNHLY and FYNNEI. CDR3 nucleotides: TGTGCCAGCAGTCCACAGGGGGCAGCTTACAATGAGCAGTTCTTC. This sequence encodes CASSPQGAAYNEQFF.

The chain is built from TRBV4-2 and TRBJ2-3, with 8 bases matching TRBD2. V lost 3 bases and J lost 3; bases outside the gene matches: 2. Germline V lookup: CDR1 LGHNA, CDR2 YNFKEQ. This CDR3 is 14 amino acids long. The CDR3 spells CASSQASGTDTQYF. The CDR3 region has the DNA TGTGCCAGCAGCCAGGCTAGCGGGACAGATACGCAGTATTTT.

The V call is TRBV6-2 or TRBV6-3, the J call TRBJ1-5; tentative D call: TRBD1 (5 bases). V was pared by 4 bases and J by 3 bases, with 10 bases between. The CDR3 extends over 14 amino acids. Germline CDR1 MNHEY, CDR2 SVGEGT. The CDR3 nucleotides read TGTGCCAGCAGTTGGGGCAGGGTCAATCAGCCCCAGCATTTT. Translation gives CASSWGRVNQPQHF.

This clone was observed a handful of times. This sequence joins TRBV4-1 and TRBJ1-4, with TRBD1 matching over 7 bases. Germline CDR1 reads MGHRA; CDR2 reads YSYEKL. The CDR3 spans 15 residues. Unmatched junction bases numbered 10, after V lost 4 bases and J lost 8 bases. CDR3 residues: CASSLQGGSNEKLFF. DNA of the CDR3: TGCGCCAGCAGCCTGCAGGGGGGGAGCAACGAAAAACTGTTTTTT.

V and J are TRBV4-2 and TRBJ1-1, with D unresolved. V gave up 4 bases and J gave up 2 bases, with 14 bases separating them. The CDR3 consists of 15 residues. From germline, CDR1 is LGHNA and CDR2 YNFKEQ. The CDR3 sequence: CASSRGSTANTEAFF. DNA for the CDR3: TGTGCCAGCAGCCGAGGATCGACCGCTAACACTGAAGCTTTCTTT.

This rearrangement joins TRBV19 to TRBJ1-1, with no clear D. The CDR3 covers 15 residues. V was trimmed by 0 bases and J by 1 base, leaving 9 bases between them. Germline V gene sequence: CDR1 LNHDA, CDR2 SQIVND (reference sequence). This chain's CDR3 is CASSIDDRENTEAFF. In DNA, the CDR3 is TGTGCCAGTAGTATAGACGATAGGGAGAACACTGAAGCTTTCTTT.

The rearrangement joins TRBV5-1 to TRBJ2-3, with D uncertain. Germline V gene data show CDR1 as SGHRS and CDR2 as YFSETQ. This CDR3 contains 14 residues. Trimming pared 9 bases from V and 0 bases from J, leaving 14 bases between. In DNA, the CDR3 is TGCGCCACCGCCTGGGGTTCAAGCACAGATACGCAGTATTTT. This codes for CATAWGSSTDTQYF. The full variable domain, completed using reference TRBV5-1 and TRBJ2-3, is KAGVTQTPRYLIKTRGQQVTLSCSPISGHRSVSWYQQTPGQGLQFLFEYFSETQRNKGNFPGRFSGRQFSNSRSEMNVSTLELGDSALYLCATAWGSSTDTQYFGPGTRLTVL.

The chain combines TRBV30 with TRBJ1-2, with D perhaps matching TRBD1 (5 bases). Germline CDR1 reads GTSNPN; CDR2 reads SVGIG (reference sequence). V was cut by 3 bases and J by 6 bases, with 11 bases left in between. The CDR3 length is 12 residues. This chain's CDR3 is CAWRRGSDGYTF. As DNA, the CDR3 is TGTGCCTGGAGGAGGGGCTCTGATGGCTACACCTTC.

The chain uses TRBV20-1 and TRBJ2-5, with 12 bases that match TRBD2. J gave up 5 bases and V 3 bases, and 4 bases lay outside the gene matches. The CDR3 loop spans 14 amino acids. CDR1 DFQATT and CDR2 SNEGSKA come from the germline V gene (reference sequence). CDR3 amino acids: CSASGLAGRETQYF. DNA of the CDR3: TGCAGTGCTAGTGGACTAGCGGGACGGGAGACCCAGTACTTC.

The CDR3: CASSPRETQYF. In DNA, the CDR3 is TGTGCCAGCTCACCACGAGAGACCCAGTACTTC. The rearrangement joins TRBV18 to TRBJ2-5; D is unclear. Looked up from germline, CDR1 is KGHSH and CDR2 is LQKENI. V was cut by 1 base and J by 4 bases, with 1 base left in between. CDR3 length: 11 amino acids.